The clone carrying this T cell receptor beta chain was seen ten or more times. The antigen is not known. Trimming stripped 1 base from V and 7 bases from J, with 16 bases between. Germline loops: CDR1 LGHDT, CDR2 YNNKEL (reference sequence). This CDR3 contains 15 residues. These data belong to a study of naive and memory T cell subsets. General study results and limits: Diversity fell and Gini index rose from naive through CM, EM, EMRA.

Both TRBC1 and TRBC2 were covered by a beta constant-region primer of two equimolar oligonucleotides. TCRdb called the UMI-ligation and nested PCR reads again in MiXCR, with one record for every CDR3 protein. The table lists under 100,000 distinct CDR3 sequences, roughly 7% of them singletons. The TCR was taken from a human donor in good health. The sequenced sample was central memory CD4+ T cells from blood. J is TRBJ1-1 and V is TRBV3-1; D is possibly TRBD1 (5 bases). The CDR3 loop reads CASSQGAVVRGEAFF. In nucleotides, the CDR3 is TGTGCCAGCAGCCAAGGGGCCGTTGTAAGGGGTGAAGCTTTCTTT.